What follows are 21 T cell receptor beta chains derived from one specimen sequenced in a study of T cell responses to AZD1222 COVID-19 vaccine. Produced via immunoSEQ multiplex PCR; TCRdb's table is partial and in-frame only. The sample contains 130,000 to 150,000 clones, roughly 88% of which appear only once. The material was peripheral blood, obtained 28 days after the second dose of the MenACWY control vaccine. These TCRs come from an adult who received the MenACWY meningococcal vaccine as a control.

This clone was seen once. The chain couples TRBV19 to TRBJ2-3, with 7 bases fitting TRBD1. Trimming at V came to 1 base and at J to 4 bases, leaving 2 bases not matched to a gene. Looked up from germline, CDR1 is LNHDA and CDR2 is SQIVND (reference sequence). The CDR3 length is 14 residues. CDR3 in DNA: TGTGCCAGTAGTATAGGACAGGGTGCAGATACGCAGTATTTT. This encodes CASSIGQGADTQYF.

The chain's CDR3 is CASSLGIAGDTDTQYF. For the CDR3, the DNA is TGTGCCAGCTCCCTGGGGATAGCGGGGGACACAGATACGCAGTATTTT. The chain combines TRBV6-6 with TRBJ2-3, with 9 bases aligning to TRBD2. Germline V gene sequence: CDR1 MNHNY, CDR2 SVGAGI (reference sequence). With V trimmed by 8 bases and J by 2 bases, 11 bases remained unmatched. This CDR3 is 16 amino acids long.

A single count supports this clone. J is TRBJ2-7 and V is TRBV6-5; D not resolved. The germline V gene encodes CDR1 MNHEY and CDR2 SVGAGI. The V end lost 10 bases, the J end lost 2 bases, and 15 bases lay between the germline ends. The CDR3 length is 13 residues. The DNA for the CDR3 is TGTGCCACACTAATCTGGAGCACCTACGAGCAGTACTTC. Its protein is CATLIWSTYEQYF.

The V gene is TRBV19, the J gene TRBJ1-1; a weak D match, TRBD1 (5 bases). CDR3 length equals 16 residues. The V gene lost 1 base and the J gene lost 0 bases, with 12 bases spanning the gap. CDR1 LNHDA and CDR2 SQIVND come from the germline V gene (reference sequence). The CDR3 region is CASSIGRQFMNTEAFF. CDR3 in DNA: TGTGCCAGTAGTATAGGCAGACAGTTTATGAACACTGAAGCTTTCTTT.

The gene calls are TRBV4-2 and TRBJ2-2, with TRBD2 matching 9 bases. Germline CDR1 LGHNA, CDR2 YNFKEQ. This CDR3 is built from 16 residues. Trimming removed 4 bases from V and 6 bases from J; junction bases left unmatched: 9. CDR3 bases: TGTGCCAGCAGCCGGGCTATAGCGGGAGTCTCCGGGGAGCTGTTTTTT. Its protein product is CASSRAIAGVSGELFF.

V and J are TRBV3-1 (or the pseudogene TRBV3-2) and TRBJ2-3; TRBD2 agrees at 11 bases. V gave up 1 base and J gave up 0 bases; unmatched junction bases: 6. CDR1 is LGHDT and CDR2 is YNNKEL in the germline V gene (reference sequence). The CDR3 covers 18 residues. This CDR3 reads CASSQGATSGTSTDTQYF. CDR3 in DNA: TGTGCCAGCAGCCAAGGTGCGACTAGCGGGACTAGCACAGATACGCAGTATTTT.

The genes are TRBV20-1 and TRBJ1-5; D ambiguous. Germline values: CDR1 DFQATT, CDR2 SNEGSKA (reference sequence). The CDR3 consists of 14 residues. V was cut by 3 bases and J by 2 bases, with 11 bases left in between. This chain's CDR3 is CSASRVLGNQPQHF. CDR3 coding DNA: TGCAGTGCTAGTAGGGTTTTGGGCAATCAGCCCCAGCATTTT.

The chain couples TRBV2 to TRBJ1-1; D is undetermined. The CDR3 contains 14 residues. Trimming cost V 6 bases and J 3 bases, with 14 bases left between them. Germline V gene sequence: CDR1 SNHLY, CDR2 FYNNEI. In DNA form, the CDR3 reads TGTGCCAGCAGCATAGACCCGATGTACACTGAAGCTTTCTTT. Protein product: CASSIDPMYTEAFF. The full variable domain, completed using reference TRBV2 and TRBJ1-1, is EPEVTQTPSHQVTQMGQEVILRCVPISNHLYFYWYRQILGQKVEFLVSFYNNEISEKSEIFDDQFSVERPDGSNFTLKIRSTKLEDSAMYFCASSIDPMYTEAFFGQGTRLTVV.

This clone was seen once. The chain carries TRBV7-2 and TRBJ1-6; no reliable D call. This CDR3 has 16 amino acids. Germline V CDR1 and CDR2: SGHTA, FQGNSA. V was clipped by 6 bases and J by 0 bases, with 12 bases between them. The CDR3: CASRGRQSSYNSPLHF. DNA for the CDR3: TGTGCCAGCAGAGGACGGCAGAGCTCCTATAATTCACCCCTCCACTTT. The full variable domain, with the rest looked up from reference TRBV7-2 and TRBJ1-6, is GAGVSQSPSNKVTEKGKDVELRCDPISGHTALYWYRQSLGQGLEFLIYFQGNSAPDKSGLPSDRFSAERTGGSVSTLTIQRTQQEDSAVYLCASRGRQSSYNSPLHFGNGTRLTVT.

This sequence joins TRBV19 and TRBJ1-1; D is ambiguous. With 2 bases removed from V and 2 bases from J, the gap between germline ends came to 9 bases. This CDR3 is 14 amino acids long. The germline gives CDR1 LNHDA, CDR2 SQIVND (reference sequence). CDR3 DNA sequence: TGTGCCAGTAGTATAAATTCTCTAAACACTGAAGCTTTCTTT. Its protein product is CASSINSLNTEAFF.

This clone was recorded once. The CDR3 region has the DNA TGTGCCAGCAGCTTAGAGTCCCGCCCCGGGACTAGCGGGAGGGCCCGGGGTGGGGAGCAGTTCTTC. Encoded protein: CASSLESRPGTSGRARGGEQFF. The chain has TRBV11-3 and TRBJ2-1, with 16 bases identical to TRBD2. The CDR3 contains 22 residues. The junction had 21 bases not matched to a gene; V was cut back by 0 bases and J by 10 bases. CDR1 is SGHNT, CDR2 YENEEA, per germline.

This chain connects TRBV4-3 to TRBJ2-3; 14 bases map to TRBD2. CDR1 is LGHNA, CDR2 YSLEER, per germline. V lost 1 base and J lost 1; bases outside the gene matches: 4. There are 18 residues in the CDR3. This CDR3 is CASSQAGLAGGRTDTQYF. DNA for the CDR3: TGCGCCAGCAGCCAAGCAGGACTAGCGGGAGGACGCACAGATACGCAGTATTTT.

V usage is TRBV19 and J usage is TRBJ2-7, with 8 positions matching TRBD2. With V trimmed by 4 bases and J by 0 bases, 2 bases remained unmatched. This CDR3 contains 14 residues. Germline V gene sequence: CDR1 LNHDA, CDR2 SQIVND (reference sequence). The CDR3 bases are TGTGCCAGTAGTAGCGGGAGGACCTCCTACGAGCAGTACTTC. Amino acids: CASSSGRTSYEQYF.

DNA of the CDR3: TGCGCCAGCAGCTTGGCAGGGGGTGGAGGCTACACCTTC. Protein sequence: CASSLAGGGGYTF. The V gene is TRBV5-1, the J gene TRBJ1-2; 7 bases are a match to TRBD1. The ends lost 0 bases at V and 8 bases at J; junction bases unmatched: 4. Germline assignment: CDR1 SGHRS and CDR2 YFSETQ. This CDR3 spans 13 amino acids.

The chain recombines TRBV28 with TRBJ1-1; TRBD1 matches at 9 bases. Germline V gives CDR1 MDHEN, CDR2 SYDVKM. The V segment lost 6 bases and the J segment 5 bases; nucleotides outside the gene matches: 10. CDR3 size: 15 residues. CDR3 DNA sequence: TGTGCCAGCAGACCGGACAGGGGAGTGAGGACTGAAGCTTTCTTT. This gives the protein CASRPDRGVRTEAFF.

This clone was observed a single time. The chain recombines TRBV4-2 with TRBJ1-6, with 11 bases lining up with TRBD1. The V segment lost 0 bases and the J segment 4 bases; nucleotides outside the gene matches: 8. CDR1 LGHNA and CDR2 YNFKEQ come from the germline V gene. This CDR3 has 19 amino acids. The chain's CDR3 is CASSQDPADRGRYNSPLHF. The CDR3 DNA reads as TGTGCCAGCAGCCAAGATCCCGCGGACAGGGGGCGTTATAATTCACCCCTCCACTTT.

The rearrangement uses TRBV15 and TRBJ2-6; maybe TRBD1 (6 bases). The germline V gene encodes CDR1 LNHNV and CDR2 YYDKDF (reference sequence). This CDR3 region has 17 residues. Trimming shortened V by 7 bases and J by 0 bases, and 16 bases separated the two germline ends. Written as DNA, the CDR3 is TGTGCCACCACCCAGAGGGGGTCTAACTCTGGGGCCAACGTCCTGACTTTC. Translation gives CATTQRGSNSGANVLTF.

J is TRBJ1-1 and V is TRBV11-2; D uncertain. V was trimmed by 6 bases and J by 1 base, leaving 9 bases between them. The CDR3 is made up of 13 amino acids. Germline V gives CDR1 SGHAT, CDR2 FQNNGV. The CDR3 DNA is TGTGCCAGCAGGGACTTCAAGAACACTGAAGCTTTCTTT. It is translated as CASRDFKNTEAFF. Drawing the rest from reference TRBV11-2 and TRBJ1-1, the complete variable domain is EAGVAQSPRYKIIEKRQSVAFWCNPISGHATLYWYQQILGQGPKLLIQFQNNGVVDDSQLPKDRFSAERLKGVDSTLKIQPAKLEDSAVYLCASRDFKNTEAFFGQGTRLTVV.

This clone appeared once. The rearrangement joins TRBV6-1 to TRBJ2-1; tentatively, D is TRBD1 (5 bases). The CDR3 extends over 16 amino acids. The germline V and J ends were trimmed by 4 bases and 6 bases, with 19 bases remaining between them. Looked up from germline, CDR1 is MNHNS and CDR2 is SASEGT. The CDR3 coding sequence is TGTGCCAGCAGTGTTCACAGGAGTACCTTCCTCAATGAGCAGTTCTTC. Protein sequence: CASSVHRSTFLNEQFF.

The J gene is TRBJ2-5, the V gene TRBV10-3, with 11 bases that match TRBD1. Germline V lookup: CDR1 ENHRY, CDR2 SYGVKD. V shed 4 bases and J 4 bases; nucleotides not matched to a gene: 2. This CDR3 spans 14 amino acids. CDR3 amino acids: CAISAGQGGETQYF. CDR3 coding DNA: TGTGCCATCAGTGCGGGACAGGGGGGAGAGACCCAGTACTTC.

The chain carries TRBV7-3 and TRBJ1-6; the D is unclear. Germline values: CDR1 SGHTA, CDR2 FQGTGA. The germline V and J ends were trimmed by 1 base and 10 bases, with 11 bases remaining between them. The CDR3 spans 14 residues. The CDR3 loop is CASSLIAHGSPLHF. The CDR3 nucleotides are TGTGCCAGCAGCTTAATAGCCCATGGCTCACCCCTCCACTTT.